One sample yielded the 24 T cell receptor beta chains listed below, sequenced in a study of T cells after yellow fever vaccination. Each CDR3 protein gets one entry after TCRdb re-called the 5' RACE reads with MiXCR. The data contain hundreds of thousands of distinct CDR3 sequences, 3% to 4.5% of them singletons. The sequences come from PBMCs, collected on the day of the yellow fever booster vaccination. Receptors were obtained from a man aged 18 to 30 who received the YFV17D yellow fever vaccine.

This clonotype was counted at least ten times. One end of the junction does not line up with germline, which may come from a read error. J is TRBJ2-1 and V is TRBV7-7; the D gene could be TRBD1 or TRBD2 (5 bases each). This CDR3 region has 14 residues. From germline, CDR1 is SSHAT and CDR2 FNYEAQ (reference sequence). CDR3 sequence: CASSLEGQGDEQFF. CDR3 nucleotides: TGTGCTAGCAGCTTAGAGGGGCAGGGTGATGAGCAGTTCTTC.

This clonotype was counted a few times. A much more abundant neighbour one base away suggests this may be a read error. This chain connects TRBV24-1 to TRBJ2-2; D is ambiguous. This CDR3 has 11 amino acids. The V end was cut by 7 bases, the J end by 3 bases, with 2 bases between. Germline CDR1 KGHDR, CDR2 SFDVKD. CDR3 sequence reads: CATSYTGELFF. As DNA, the CDR3 is TGTGCCACCAGCTACACCGGGGAGCTGTTTTTT.

This clonotype occurred many times. The gene calls are TRBV5-1 and TRBJ2-2, with TRBD1 as a possible D gene (6 bases). Germline V gene sequence: CDR1 SGHRS, CDR2 YFSETQ. V was pared by 0 bases and J by 4 bases, with 13 bases between. This CDR3 contains 16 residues. In DNA form, the CDR3 reads TGCGCCAGCAGCTTGGCCTTAGGGACAATCACCGGGGAGCTGTTTTTT. Protein: CASSLALGTITGELFF.

This clonotype came up many times. The chain links TRBV5-1 to TRBJ2-3; the match to TRBD2 covers 9 bases. This CDR3 region has 19 residues. V gave up 2 bases and J gave up 1 base; unmatched junction bases: 14. Germline V lookup: CDR1 SGHRS, CDR2 YFSETQ. CDR3 coding DNA: TGCGCCAGCAGCTTCGGGGTAGCGGGGGTGTATCAGGGCACAGATACGCAGTATTTT. As protein: CASSFGVAGVYQGTDTQYF.

This clonotype was seen more than once but under ten times. Here the CDR3 DNA reads TGTGCCAGCAGCCAGATAGACAGGGGGAACACTGAAGCTTTCTTT. It yields the protein CASSQIDRGNTEAFF. The chain carries TRBV12-3 or TRBV12-4 and TRBJ1-1, with TRBD1 identical over 8 bases. The CDR3 extends over 15 amino acids. V dropped 6 bases and J dropped 1; count of bases not matched to a gene: 7.

The genes are TRBV2 and TRBJ2-1; no clear D gene. CDR1 and CDR2 from the germline V gene are SNHLY and FYNNEI. Trimming pared 3 bases from V and 6 bases from J, leaving 6 bases between. This CDR3 spans 12 amino acids. CDR3: CASSEGINEQFF. CDR3 nucleotide sequence: TGTGCCAGCAGTGAGGGGATCAATGAGCAGTTCTTC.

This clonotype occurred a few times. The gene calls are TRBV21-1 and TRBJ1-4. TRBV21-1 counts as a pseudogene. The CDR3 spans 14 residues. CDR3 loop: CASSKEEGREKLFF. The CDR3 DNA reads as TGTGCCAGCAGCAAAGAAGAGGGCCGGGAAAAACTGTTTTTT.

This clonotype was found many times. The V gene is TRBV7-9, the J gene TRBJ2-1, with TRBD2 identical over 12 bases. Losses at the gene ends were 1 base for V and 8 bases for J; bases not matched to a gene: 3. Germline values: CDR1 SEHNR, CDR2 FQNEAQ (reference sequence). The CDR3 extends over 15 amino acids. In DNA form, the CDR3 reads TGTGCCAGCAGCTTAGTGACTAGCGGGGGCCATGAGCAGTTCTTC. It yields the protein CASSLVTSGGHEQFF.

This clonotype has only a few counts. V usage is TRBV4-1 and J usage is TRBJ1-3, with D hard to call. The CDR3 is 15 amino acids. Germline V CDR1 and CDR2: MGHRA, YSYEKL. V was shortened by 3 bases and J by 0 bases, with 9 bases between the two germline ends. The CDR3 DNA reads TGCGCCAGCAGCCAGGAGATGGGCTCTGGAAACACCATATATTTT. Protein: CASSQEMGSGNTIYF.

This chain connects TRBV10-3 to TRBJ2-5; D is possibly TRBD2 (5 bases). The germline V gene encodes CDR1 ENHRY and CDR2 SYGVKD. The CDR3 has 16 amino acids. Deletions cut 1 base from V and 2 bases from J, with 14 bases between. In nucleotides, the CDR3 is TGTGCCATCAGTGAGTTGAACGTCGGACTGCAAGAGACCCAGTACTTC. Translation: CAISELNVGLQETQYF.

This clonotype has more than one count but fewer than ten. The J gene is TRBJ2-7, the V gene TRBV7-2; 7 positions match TRBD1. Germline CDR1 reads SGHTA; CDR2 reads FQGNSA. V lost 5 bases, J lost 3 bases, and 7 bases stayed unmatched. CDR3 length: 14 residues. Written as DNA, the CDR3 is TGTGCCAGCAGCATACGGGACAGATTCTACGAGCAGTACTTC. This encodes CASSIRDRFYEQYF.

The chain links TRBV5-1 to TRBJ1-4; D ambiguous. The CDR3 is 15 residues long. Trimming stripped 4 bases from V and 0 bases from J, with 10 bases between. Germline CDR1 is SGHRS and CDR2 is YFSETQ. CDR3 loop: CASSTGRATNEKLFF. The CDR3 DNA is TGCGCCAGCAGCACTGGCCGGGCAACTAATGAAAAACTGTTTTTT. Complete variable domain (other parts from reference TRBV5-1 and TRBJ1-4): KAGVTQTPRYLIKTRGQQVTLSCSPISGHRSVSWYQQTPGQGLQFLFEYFSETQRNKGNFPGRFSGRQFSNSRSEMNVSTLELGDSALYLCASSTGRATNEKLFFGSGTQLSVL.

This clonotype was detected ten times or more. This chain links TRBV30 with TRBJ2-3; 11 bases are shared with TRBD1. Germline CDR1 is GTSNPN and CDR2 is SVGIG (reference sequence). This CDR3 contains 15 residues. J lost 6 bases, V lost 0 bases, and 5 bases had no gene match. The CDR3, as DNA: TGTGCCTGGAGTGTAGGACAGGGGGCTCGGGATACGCAGTATTTT. Its protein product is CAWSVGQGARDTQYF.

This clonotype was counted many times. The chain has TRBV6-5 and TRBJ1-1; weak D call: TRBD1 (5 bases). From germline, CDR1 is MNHEY and CDR2 SVGAGI. Between the trimmed V and J ends, which lost 2 bases and 6 bases, there was a span of 10 bases. This CDR3 has 13 residues. CDR3 in DNA: TGTGCCAGCAGTTACCAGGGTGGTCCTGAAGCTTTCTTT. Translated: CASSYQGGPEAFF.

This clonotype was seen ten or more times. The gene calls are TRBV12-3 or TRBV12-4 and TRBJ2-7; D gene uncertain. V lost 5 bases and J lost 3, with 17 bases in between. The CDR3 runs to 15 residues. In nucleotides, the CDR3 is TGTGCCAGCAGTCCTATGCAGAGAGATGTCTACGAGCAGTACTTC. Protein: CASSPMQRDVYEQYF.

The sample holds a few counts of this clonotype. DNA for the CDR3: TGTGCCAGCAGCCGGAACCCCGGGACTAGCGGGGGGGGCCCCTACAATGAGCAGTTCTTC. This gives the protein CASSRNPGTSGGGPYNEQFF. The chain combines TRBV11-2 with TRBJ2-1, with TRBD2 identical over 16 bases. There are 20 residues in the CDR3. The ends lost 5 bases at V and 2 bases at J; junction bases unmatched: 12. Germline values: CDR1 SGHAT, CDR2 FQNNGV.

At least ten counts were recorded for this clonotype. The chain has TRBV6-2 or TRBV6-3 and TRBJ2-1; D gene uncertain. Germline CDR1 and CDR2: MNHEY and SVGEGT. V dropped 6 bases and J dropped 8 bases, with 14 bases sitting between them. The CDR3 covers 13 residues. The CDR3 is CASRPSTGDEQFF. In DNA form, the CDR3 reads TGTGCCAGCAGACCTAGTACCGGCGATGAGCAGTTCTTC.

The rearrangement links TRBV20-1 to TRBJ1-6; D might be TRBD1 (5 bases). The CDR3 is 16 amino acids. V was clipped by 1 base and J by 1 base, with 11 bases between them. CDR1 DFQATT and CDR2 SNEGSKA come from the germline V gene (reference sequence). CDR3 loop: CSARGGKGSYNSPLHF. The CDR3, as DNA: TGCAGTGCTAGAGGTGGGAAGGGGTCCTATAATTCACCCCTCCACTTT.

This clonotype was counted only a few times. This chain uses TRBV5-1 with TRBJ1-6; a possible D gene is TRBD1 (6 bases). V lost 0 bases and J 3 bases, leaving 16 bases between the germline ends. The CDR3 runs to 18 residues. The germline gives CDR1 SGHRS, CDR2 YFSETQ. In nucleotides, the CDR3 is TGCGCCAGCAGCTTGGAATTCGGGACACTTATCTATAATTCACCCCTCCACTTT. Residues: CASSLEFGTLIYNSPLHF.

This clonotype came up a few times. The chain recombines TRBV20-1 with TRBJ2-7; D remains unclear. Per the germline V gene, CDR1 is DFQATT and CDR2 is SNEGSKA (reference sequence). Trimming left V 3 bases short and J 0 bases short, with 18 bases between. The CDR3 totals 16 residues. DNA for the CDR3: TGCAGTGCTAGTCGCCCGACAAGCAGGAGCTCCTACGAGCAGTACTTC. Translation: CSASRPTSRSSYEQYF.

This clonotype was found many times. The chain uses TRBV12-3 or TRBV12-4 and TRBJ2-5; D is ambiguous. V dropped 5 bases and J dropped 13 bases, with 8 bases sitting between them. The CDR3 is 9 residues long. Here the CDR3 DNA reads TGTGCCAGCAGTCCCCCATTGTACTTC. The encoded protein is CASSPPLYF.

The chain carries TRBV6-6 and TRBJ2-7; D gene ambiguous. Trimming shortened V by 3 bases and J by 3 bases, and 15 bases separated the two germline ends. The CDR3 sequence is 15 residues long. CDR1 MNHNY and CDR2 SVGAGI come from the germline V gene (reference sequence). The CDR3 nucleotides are TGTGCCAGCAGTTATCTTCCTCAACTCAACTACGAGCAGTACGTC. It translates to CASSYLPQLNYEQYV.

This clonotype has at least ten counts. CDR3 region: CAISNTAGGETQYF. The CDR3 coding sequence is TGTGCCATCAGTAACACCGCGGGGGGAGAGACCCAGTACTTC. The chain couples TRBV10-3 to TRBJ2-5, with 8 bases lining up with TRBD2. V lost 5 bases to trimming and J lost 4 bases; unmatched junction nucleotides: 6. The germline V gene encodes CDR1 ENHRY and CDR2 SYGVKD. The CDR3 has 14 amino acids.

The chain is built from TRBV2 and TRBJ2-2; possible D gene TRBD2, 5 bases. CDR1 is SNHLY and CDR2 is FYNNEI in the germline V gene. The CDR3 is made up of 12 amino acids. V shed 7 bases and J shed 4 bases, with 7 bases lying between them. In DNA, the CDR3 is TGTGCCAGCAAAACTAGCACCGGGGAGCTGTTTTTT. It codes for CASKTSTGELFF.